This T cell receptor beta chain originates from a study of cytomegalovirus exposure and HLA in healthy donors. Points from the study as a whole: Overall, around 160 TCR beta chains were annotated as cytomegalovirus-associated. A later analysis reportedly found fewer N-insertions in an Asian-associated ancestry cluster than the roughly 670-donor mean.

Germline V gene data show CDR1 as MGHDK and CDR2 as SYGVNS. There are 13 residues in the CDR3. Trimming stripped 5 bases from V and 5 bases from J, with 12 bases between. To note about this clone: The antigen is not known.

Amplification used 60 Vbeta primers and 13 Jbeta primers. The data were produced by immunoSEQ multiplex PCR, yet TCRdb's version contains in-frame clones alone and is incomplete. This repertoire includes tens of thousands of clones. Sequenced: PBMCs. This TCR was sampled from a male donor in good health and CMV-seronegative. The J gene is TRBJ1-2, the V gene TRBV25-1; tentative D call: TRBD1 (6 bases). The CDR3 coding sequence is TGTGCCAGCAGTATAGGGGGGGCATATGGCTACACCTTC. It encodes CASSIGGAYGYTF.